This is a list of T cell receptor beta chains from one sample in a study of T cell repertoires in ileal Crohn's disease. TCRdb keeps only in-frame clones here, not all; method: immunoSEQ multiplex PCR. Of approximately 1,500 clones listed, over 60% are singletons. The sequencing sample was made of ileal tissue. The receptors were gathered from an adult with Crohn's disease. Both conserved end residues are part of each CDR3. D genes are given only for firm matches. Only part of the rows carry a size: once, few, many, or a class if the clone is expanded.

J gene: TRBJ1-3
clone size: .
D gene: .
V gene: TRBV9
CDR3 length: 16
CDR3 protein: CASSVEVRGSGNTIYF
CDR3 DNA: TGTGCCAGCAGCGTAGAAGTAAGGGGGTCTGGAAACACCATATATTTT

J gene: TRBJ2-7
clone size: once
D gene: .
V gene: TRBV6-5
CDR3 length: 14
CDR3 protein: CASSPGTATKLQYF
CDR3 DNA: TGTGCCAGCAGTCCCGGGACCGCGACGAAGTTGCAGTACTTC

J gene: TRBJ1-2
clone size: .
D gene: TRBD1
V gene: TRBV12-5
CDR3 length: 13
CDR3 protein: CASVNRGVGGYTF
CDR3 DNA: TGTGCTAGTGTTAACAGGGGGGTAGGTGGCTACACCTTC

J gene: TRBJ1-6
clone size: .
D gene: .
V gene: TRBV27
CDR3 length: 14
CDR3 protein: CASRSGAGDSPLHF
CDR3 DNA: TGTGCCAGCAGGTCAGGGGCTGGTGATTCACCCCTCCACTTT

J gene: TRBJ1-2
clone size: .
D gene: .
V gene: TRBV5-4
CDR3 length: 16
CDR3 protein: CASSLEGQGGIYGYTF
CDR3 DNA: TGTGCCAGCAGCTTGGAGGGGCAGGGAGGGATCTATGGCTACACCTTC

J gene: TRBJ2-1
clone size: .
D gene: TRBD2
V gene: TRBV5-4
CDR3 length: 16
CDR3 protein: CASSWASGRNYNEQFF
CDR3 DNA: TGTGCCAGCAGCTGGGCTAGCGGGAGAAACTACAATGAGCAGTTCTTC

J gene: TRBJ2-1
clone size: few
D gene: .
V gene: TRBV13
CDR3 length: 15
CDR3 protein: CASSPKRASRGEQFF
CDR3 DNA: TGTGCCAGCAGCCCGAAAAGGGCTAGCAGAGGGGAGCAGTTCTTC

J gene: TRBJ1-2
clone size: few
D gene: .
V gene: TRBV4-2
CDR3 length: 14
CDR3 protein: CASSPADGYYGYTF
CDR3 DNA: TGTGCCAGCAGCCCCGCGGATGGGTACTATGGCTACACCTTC

J gene: TRBJ2-7
clone size: .
D gene: .
V gene: TRBV23-1
CDR3 length: 11
CDR3 protein: CASSQRPEQYF
CDR3 DNA: TGCGCCAGCAGTCAAAGGCCAGAGCAGTACTTC

J gene: TRBJ2-3
clone size: .
D gene: TRBD2
V gene: TRBV6-5
CDR3 length: 15
CDR3 protein: CASRIAGAITDTQYF
CDR3 DNA: TGTGCCAGCCGTATAGCGGGGGCGATCACAGATACGCAGTATTTT

J gene: TRBJ2-7
clone size: few
D gene: .
V gene: TRBV5-1
CDR3 length: 13
CDR3 protein: CASSLAGLREQYF
CDR3 DNA: TGCGCCAGCAGCTTGGCGGGTTTACGCGAGCAGTACTTC

J gene: TRBJ1-2
clone size: .
D gene: .
V gene: TRBV9
CDR3 length: 13
CDR3 protein: CASSYEVGYGYTF
CDR3 DNA: TGTGCCAGCAGTTACGAGGTCGGCTATGGCTACACCTTC

J gene: TRBJ2-1
clone size: once
D gene: .
V gene: TRBV4-1
CDR3 length: 14
CDR3 protein: CASSQFYRENEQFF
CDR3 DNA: TGCGCCAGCAGCCAATTTTACAGGGAAAATGAGCAGTTCTTC

J gene: TRBJ2-4
clone size: few
D gene: .
V gene: TRBV28
CDR3 length: 18
CDR3 protein: CASSTDRERVGAKNIQYF
CDR3 DNA: TGTGCCAGCAGTACCGACAGGGAGCGGGTGGGAGCCAAAAACATTCAGTACTTC

J gene: TRBJ1-1
clone size: .
D gene: TRBD1
V gene: TRBV9
CDR3 length: 16
CDR3 protein: CASSARLTGVNTEAFF
CDR3 DNA: TGTGCCAGCAGCGCTCGCCTGACAGGGGTAAACACTGAAGCTTTCTTT

J gene: TRBJ2-7
clone size: .
D gene: .
V gene: TRBV6-1
CDR3 length: 15
CDR3 protein: CASSEGNGSWYEQYF
CDR3 DNA: TGTGCCAGCAGTGAAGGGAACGGGAGCTGGTACGAGCAGTACTTC

J gene: TRBJ2-1
clone size: .
D gene: .
V gene: TRBV11-2
CDR3 length: 15
CDR3 protein: CASSSGAYIYNEQFF
CDR3 DNA: TGTGCCAGCAGCTCCGGGGCTTATATCTACAATGAGCAGTTCTTC

J gene: TRBJ2-5
clone size: few
D gene: TRBD2
V gene: TRBV6-6
CDR3 length: 13
CDR3 protein: CATRGLAQETQYF
CDR3 DNA: TGTGCCACCCGGGGACTAGCACAGGAGACCCAGTACTTC

J gene: TRBJ2-3
clone size: .
D gene: .
V gene: TRBV4-2
CDR3 length: 12
CDR3 protein: CASSQDRDTQYF
CDR3 DNA: TGTGCCAGCAGCCAAGACAGGGATACGCAGTATTTT

J gene: TRBJ1-2
clone size: .
D gene: TRBD1
V gene: TRBV15
CDR3 length: 14
CDR3 protein: CATSNPGQAEGYTF
CDR3 DNA: TGTGCCACCAGCAACCCCGGACAGGCGGAGGGCTACACCTTC

J gene: TRBJ1-1
clone size: .
D gene: TRBD1
V gene: TRBV29-1
CDR3 length: 14
CDR3 protein: CSVEDGQVNTEAFF
CDR3 DNA: TGCAGCGTTGAGGATGGACAGGTGAACACTGAAGCTTTCTTT

J gene: TRBJ2-2
clone size: .
D gene: TRBD1
V gene: TRBV11-3
CDR3 length: 15
CDR3 protein: CASSNQGQGTGELFF
CDR3 DNA: TGTGCCAGCAGCAATCAGGGACAGGGAACCGGGGAGCTGTTTTTT

J gene: TRBJ2-5
clone size: .
D gene: TRBD2
V gene: TRBV5-4
CDR3 length: 16
CDR3 protein: CASSSWTSGGSGTQYF
CDR3 DNA: TGTGCCAGCAGCTCCTGGACTAGCGGGGGATCTGGGACCCAGTACTTC

J gene: TRBJ2-3
clone size: .
D gene: TRBD1
V gene: TRBV10-3
CDR3 length: 14
CDR3 protein: CAISRDRGAGTQYF
CDR3 DNA: TGTGCCATCAGTCGGGACAGGGGCGCCGGGACGCAGTATTTT

J gene: TRBJ2-7
clone size: .
D gene: TRBD1
V gene: TRBV7-7
CDR3 length: 15
CDR3 protein: CASSTQPGQGYEQYF
CDR3 DNA: TGTGCTAGCAGCACTCAACCGGGACAGGGATACGAGCAGTACTTC

J gene: TRBJ1-5
clone size: .
D gene: .
V gene: TRBV19
CDR3 length: 13
CDR3 protein: CASSIPGNQPQHF
CDR3 DNA: TGTGCCAGTAGTATCCCAGGTAATCAGCCCCAGCATTTT

J gene: TRBJ2-7
clone size: few
D gene: TRBD2
V gene: TRBV11-2
CDR3 length: 14
CDR3 protein: CASSSGLKAYEQYF
CDR3 DNA: TGTGCCAGCAGCTCGGGACTAAAAGCCTACGAGCAGTACTTC

J gene: TRBJ2-1
clone size: .
D gene: TRBD2
V gene: TRBV19
CDR3 length: 15
CDR3 protein: CASSTSGGWGNEQFF
CDR3 DNA: TGTGCCAGTAGTACGAGCGGGGGTTGGGGCAATGAGCAGTTCTTC

J gene: TRBJ2-3
clone size: .
D gene: TRBD1
V gene: TRBV5-4
CDR3 length: 13
CDR3 protein: CASSLQGADTQYF
CDR3 DNA: TGTGCCAGCAGCTTGCAGGGGGCGGATACGCAGTATTTT

J gene: TRBJ2-5
clone size: .
D gene: .
V gene: TRBV4-1
CDR3 length: 12
CDR3 protein: CASSQDIETQYF
CDR3 DNA: TGCGCCAGCAGCCAAGATATAGAGACCCAGTACTTC

J gene: TRBJ1-1
clone size: .
D gene: .
V gene: TRBV5-1
CDR3 length: 15
CDR3 protein: CASSFGLGSLGGAFF
CDR3 DNA: TGCGCCAGCAGCTTTGGGCTAGGGTCACTCGGGGGCGCTTTCTTT

J gene: TRBJ2-7
clone size: few
D gene: TRBD1
V gene: TRBV18
CDR3 length: 13
CDR3 protein: CASSRQGNDEQYF
CDR3 DNA: TGTGCCAGCTCAAGACAGGGCAATGACGAGCAGTACTTC

J gene: TRBJ2-7
clone size: .
D gene: TRBD2
V gene: TRBV10-3
CDR3 length: 14
CDR3 protein: CAIRGTGGDYEQYF
CDR3 DNA: TGTGCCATCAGGGGAACGGGGGGTGACTACGAGCAGTACTTC

J gene: TRBJ1-1
clone size: few
D gene: TRBD1
V gene: TRBV7-2
CDR3 length: 15
CDR3 protein: CASSPRQGVMTEAFF
CDR3 DNA: TGTGCCAGCAGCCCTAGACAGGGAGTAATGACTGAAGCTTTCTTT

J gene: TRBJ2-3
clone size: .
D gene: .
V gene: TRBV5-1
CDR3 length: 16
CDR3 protein: CASSAFGGGPTDTQYF
CDR3 DNA: TGCGCCAGCAGCGCGTTTGGCGGGGGCCCCACAGATACGCAGTATTTT

J gene: TRBJ1-1
clone size: .
D gene: .
V gene: TRBV27
CDR3 length: 13
CDR3 protein: CASSLSPQDEAFF
CDR3 DNA: TGTGCCAGCAGTTTATCCCCGCAAGACGAAGCTTTCTTT

J gene: TRBJ2-5
clone size: few
D gene: .
V gene: TRBV11-3
CDR3 length: 14
CDR3 protein: CASSPTPTSGTQYF
CDR3 DNA: TGTGCCAGCAGCCCAACCCCGACATCGGGGACCCAGTACTTC

J gene: TRBJ1-6
clone size: .
D gene: .
V gene: TRBV2
CDR3 length: 14
CDR3 protein: CASSEGWANSPLHF
CDR3 DNA: TGTGCCAGCAGTGAAGGTTGGGCCAATTCACCCCTCCACTTT

J gene: TRBJ1-2
clone size: .
D gene: .
V gene: TRBV14
CDR3 length: 13
CDR3 protein: CASSSGTNYGYTF
CDR3 DNA: TGTGCCAGCAGTTCCGGGACTAACTATGGCTACACCTTC

J gene: TRBJ2-3
clone size: .
D gene: .
V gene: TRBV5-1
CDR3 length: 15
CDR3 protein: CASSGEGARTDTQYF
CDR3 DNA: TGCGCCAGCAGCGGGGAGGGGGCCCGCACAGATACGCAGTATTTT

J gene: TRBJ1-1
clone size: .
D gene: .
V gene: TRBV30
CDR3 length: 12
CDR3 protein: CAWKGAGAEAFF
CDR3 DNA: TGTGCCTGGAAAGGGGCGGGGGCTGAAGCTTTCTTT

J gene: TRBJ2-5
clone size: few
D gene: .
V gene: TRBV28
CDR3 length: 16
CDR3 protein: CATSSSNGRNQETQYF
CDR3 DNA: TGTGCCACCAGTTCGTCAAACGGCCGGAACCAAGAGACCCAGTACTTC